The 17 T cell receptor beta chains listed next were all sequenced from one sample in a study of human CD8 memory T cell subsets. Sequencing libraries of TCR beta were made by UMI-labeled 5' RACE. TCRdb re-called the 5' RACE reads; one entry per CDR3 protein, DNA not given. This sample's clone table lists 9,500 to 15,000 distinct CDR3 sequences. The source material was CD8+ T cells from PBMCs. The receptors originated from a human donor in good health.

This chain links TRBV12-3 or TRBV12-4 with TRBJ1-2. The CDR3 loop spans 11 amino acids. This chain's CDR3 is CASSFAGLYTF.

V usage is TRBV7-9 and J usage is TRBJ2-1; TCRdb lists TRBD1, though no DNA is available to test this call. CDR3 length: 14 amino acids. Germline CDR1 SEHNR, CDR2 FQNEAQ (reference sequence). This CDR3 is CASSFGPAENEQFF. Looking up the rest from reference TRBV7-9 and TRBJ2-1 gives the full variable domain: DTGVSQNPRHKITKRGQNVTFRCDPISEHNRLYWYRQTLGQGPEFLTYFQNEAQLEKSRLLSDRFSAERPKGSFSTLEIQRTEQGDSAMYLCASSFGPAENEQFFGPGTRLTVL.

This CDR3 is CASSVGPDRVLYEQYF. The rearrangement joins TRBV9 to TRBJ2-7; TCRdb's D call, TRBD1, is unchecked because there is no DNA. Germline V gene lookup returns CDR1 SGDLS and CDR2 YYNGEE. The CDR3 totals 16 residues.

The chain links TRBV30 to TRBJ1-1. CDR3 size: 15 residues. Germline V gene lookup returns CDR1 GTSNPN and CDR2 SVGIG (reference sequence). The CDR3 here is CAWSFFGTMNTEAFF.

V gene TRBV7-3 combines with J gene TRBJ2-1; the TRBD2 assignment by TCRdb is unverifiable without DNA. The CDR3 has 17 residues. Germline V lookup: CDR1 SGHTA, CDR2 FQGTGA. The CDR3 region is CASSLTSAGEGYNEQFF.

The chain recombines TRBV7-3 with TRBJ2-2; the D call from TCRdb, TRBD1, cannot be confirmed without DNA. The CDR3 is made up of 15 amino acids. Germline V gives CDR1 SGHTA, CDR2 FQGTGA. The CDR3 loop is CASSLAGTASEELFF.

J is TRBJ2-5 and V is TRBV7-9; the TCRdb D gene call, TRBD1, has no DNA to confirm it. The CDR3 loop spans 15 amino acids. CDR1 and CDR2 (germline): SEHNR, FQNEAQ (reference sequence). CDR3 sequence: CASSLVTAYQETQYF.

V and J are TRBV4-2 and TRBJ2-1; there is no DNA to check the TCRdb D call of TRBD2. Germline assignment: CDR1 LGHNA and CDR2 YNFKEQ. CDR3 length: 15 residues. The CDR3: CASSQLAGDVDEQFF.

This sequence joins TRBV2 and TRBJ2-6. The CDR3 covers 14 residues. Germline loops: CDR1 SNHLY, CDR2 FYNNEI. CDR3 region: CARRQTSGANVLTF.

The rearrangement joins TRBV28 to TRBJ2-7; TCRdb selects TRBD1, and the lack of DNA leaves this call unchecked. The CDR3 runs 12 residues. Germline V gene data show CDR1 as MDHEN and CDR2 as SYDVKM. The CDR3 is CASSWRTREQYF.

This chain joins TRBV5-5 and TRBJ2-7. Germline V gene data show CDR1 as SGHKS and CDR2 as YYEKEE (reference sequence). The CDR3 runs to 13 residues. The chain's CDR3 is CASSLDVSWEQYF.

This chain links TRBV7-8 with TRBJ2-7; TCRdb picks TRBD2, but there is no DNA to check that call. The germline V gene has CDR1 SGHVS and CDR2 FQNEAQ. The CDR3 length is 17 residues. This chain's CDR3 is CASSLSLGLAAGGEQYF.

The CDR3: CASGSEGSLDEQYF. The genes are TRBV7-9 and TRBJ2-7; TCRdb calls TRBD2, which cannot be checked without DNA. This CDR3 has 14 residues. Germline loops: CDR1 SEHNR, CDR2 FQNEAQ (reference sequence). Complete variable domain (other parts from reference TRBV7-9 and TRBJ2-7): DTGVSQNPRHKITKRGQNVTFRCDPISEHNRLYWYRQTLGQGPEFLTYFQNEAQLEKSRLLSDRFSAERPKGSFSTLEIQRTEQGDSAMYLCASGSEGSLDEQYFGPGTRLTVT.

This chain uses TRBV20-1 with TRBJ1-4. The germline gives CDR1 DFQATT, CDR2 SNEGSKA (reference sequence). This CDR3 contains 16 residues. The CDR3 reads CSARDLRKSTNEKLFF.

The V call is TRBV20-1, the J call TRBJ2-2; TCRdb names TRBD2, which stays unverified in the absence of DNA. This CDR3 spans 13 amino acids. Germline V lookup: CDR1 DFQATT, CDR2 SNEGSKA (reference sequence). CDR3 amino acids: CSGPNPNTGELFF.

The chain couples TRBV7-3 to TRBJ2-3; TCRdb names TRBD1, which stays unverified in the absence of DNA. Germline CDR1 SGHTA, CDR2 FQGTGA. The CDR3 runs 17 residues. The CDR3 loop reads CASSLGPPGAGTDTQYF.

This rearrangement joins TRBV9 to TRBJ2-3; TCRdb proposes TRBD1, but this gene call is untestable without DNA. Germline values: CDR1 SGDLS, CDR2 YYNGEE. CDR3 length: 16 amino acids. CDR3 in amino acids: CASSVVDDRGTDTQYF. Looking up the rest from reference TRBV9 and TRBJ2-3 gives the full variable domain: DSGVTQTPKHLITATGQRVTLRCSPRSGDLSVYWYQQSLDQGLQFLIQYYNGEERAKGNILERFSAQQFPDLHSELNLSSLELGDSALYFCASSVVDDRGTDTQYFGPGTRLTVL.